This TCR beta chain was documented in a study of cytomegalovirus exposure and HLA in healthy donors. Turning to the study itself: HLA-typed donors were the source of 80 million to 90 million unique TCRs, which an early data release held. General study points: Diagnosis of cytomegalovirus status made by the classifier reportedly showed high specificity and sensitivity. Earlier analysis looked at TCR beta V segments, and most were productive about 87% or about 30% of the time.

On this clone itself: Antigen unknown.

Germline lookup yields CDR1 MNHNS and CDR2 SASEGT. The V end was cut by 5 bases, the J end by 2 bases, with 10 bases between. This CDR3 contains 15 residues. A multiplex PCR was run with 60 Vbeta primers and 13 Jbeta primers. TCRdb's copy holds only in-frame clones and misses some; the assay was immunoSEQ multiplex PCR. The sample includes about 180,000 clones, around three quarters of them seen just once. The sample taken for sequencing was PBMCs. The TCR comes from a man in his forties in good health and CMV-seronegative. The rearrangement joins TRBV6-1 to TRBJ2-6; possible D gene TRBD1, 6 bases. CDR3 sequence reads: CASSKDRAGANVLTF. The CDR3 bases are TGTGCCAGCAGTAAGGACAGAGCTGGGGCCAACGTCCTGACTTTC.